Each of the 18 T cell receptor beta chains below was sequenced from the same sample in a study of T cell responses to AZD1222 COVID-19 vaccine. TCRdb's table, derived via immunoSEQ multiplex PCR, lists solely in-frame clones and lacks some. The sample holds about 110,000 clones; around 90% are singletons and the top ten take 4.5% to 6.5%. Sample: peripheral blood, taken on day 0 of AZD1222 vaccination. These receptors were obtained from an adult in good health.

The genes are TRBV6-4 and TRBJ1-2; 8 positions match TRBD1. Trimming at V came to 9 bases and at J to 4 bases, leaving 13 bases not matched to a gene. The CDR3 extends over 15 amino acids. Germline CDR1 MRHNA, CDR2 SNTAGT. The DNA of the CDR3 is TGTGCCAGTTCAGTCGGGACAGGTCCTACCTATGGCTACACCTTC. Translated: CASSVGTGPTYGYTF.

The V call is TRBV19, the J call TRBJ2-1, with D uncertain. In germline, CDR1 is LNHDA, CDR2 SQIVND (reference sequence). V was shortened by 3 bases and J by 7 bases, with 7 bases between the two germline ends. This CDR3 comprises 12 residues. CDR3 in amino acids: CASSIVWNEQFF. The CDR3 coding sequence is TGTGCCAGTAGTATTGTTTGGAATGAGCAGTTCTTC.

The gene calls are TRBV2 and TRBJ2-1; 13 positions agree with TRBD2. This CDR3 contains 18 residues. Germline-derived CDR1 and CDR2 are SNHLY and FYNNEI. Trimming took 6 bases from V and 6 from J; bases not matched to a gene: 14. As DNA, the CDR3 is TGTGCCAGCAGCAACAGATTCGGAGGGACTAGCGGGGTCAATGAGCAGTTCTTC. Translating it yields CASSNRFGGTSGVNEQFF. Variable domain in full (rest from reference TRBV2 and TRBJ2-1): EPEVTQTPSHQVTQMGQEVILRCVPISNHLYFYWYRQILGQKVEFLVSFYNNEISEKSEIFDDQFSVERPDGSNFTLKIRSTKLEDSAMYFCASSNRFGGTSGVNEQFFGPGTRLTVL.

This clone has a single count. This chain uses TRBV15 with TRBJ1-1; D ambiguous. Germline-derived CDR1 and CDR2 are LNHNV and YYDKDF (reference sequence). V was cut by 5 bases and J by 1 base, with 14 bases left in between. The CDR3 is 15 amino acids. CDR3 sequence (DNA): TGTGCCACCAGCCCGCGGGTGGGAGGGAACACTGAAGCTTTCTTT. Amino acid sequence: CATSPRVGGNTEAFF.

This chain uses TRBV24-1 with TRBJ1-3; no definite D call. The germline V and J ends were trimmed by 3 bases and 4 bases, with 12 bases remaining between them. CDR1 is KGHDR, CDR2 SFDVKD, per germline. The CDR3 is 15 residues long. The CDR3 DNA is TGTGCCACCAGTGATCGGAGGGTCCCAGGAAACACCATATATTTT. Its translation is CATSDRRVPGNTIYF.

The CDR3 here is CASSLWSGQGTQSQHF. The CDR3 nucleotides read TGTGCCAGCAGTTTATGGTCGGGACAGGGGACCCAGTCCCAGCATTTT. This chain connects TRBV28 to TRBJ1-5; 10 bases line up with TRBD1. In germline, CDR1 is MDHEN, CDR2 SYDVKM. Trimming took 0 bases from V and 11 from J; bases not matched to a gene: 10. This CDR3 is built from 16 residues.

DNA of the CDR3: TGTGCCAGCTCCGAAAATGGACGCTACTACGAGCAGTACTTC. It yields the protein CASSENGRYYEQYF. The chain carries TRBV18 and TRBJ2-7; no clear D gene. With 6 bases removed from V and 3 bases from J, the gap between germline ends came to 15 bases. There are 14 residues in the CDR3. Germline V gene data show CDR1 as KGHSH and CDR2 as LQKENI.

The CDR3 nucleotides read TGTGCCAGCAGCTCCTGGACAGCTGGCTACACCTTC. It yields the protein CASSSWTAGYTF. This rearrangement joins TRBV5-8 to TRBJ1-2, with D maybe TRBD1 (6 bases). This CDR3 comprises 12 residues. V shed 3 bases and J shed 7 bases, with 10 bases lying between them. Per the germline V gene, CDR1 is SGHTS and CDR2 is YDEGEE. The entire variable domain, with the rest obtained from reference TRBV5-8 and TRBJ1-2, is as follows: EAGVTQSPTHLIKTRGQQATLRCSPISGHTSVYWYQQALGLGLQFLLWYDEGEERNRGNFPPRFSGRQFPNYSSELNVNALELEDSALYLCASSSWTAGYTFGSGTRLTVV.

The chain's CDR3 is CAWSVGTGYTQYF. The DNA of the CDR3 is TGTGCCTGGAGTGTCGGGACAGGGTATACGCAGTATTTT. This chain uses TRBV30 with TRBJ2-3; TRBD1 aligns across 9 bases. V lost 0 bases, J lost 7 bases, and 2 bases stayed unmatched. From germline, CDR1 is GTSNPN and CDR2 SVGIG (reference sequence). The CDR3 has 13 amino acids. The full variable domain, with the rest looked up from reference TRBV30 and TRBJ2-3, is SQTIHQWPATLVQPVGSPLSLECTVEGTSNPNLYWYRQAAGRGLQLLFYSVGIGQISSEVPQNLSASRPQDRQFILSSKKLLLSDSGFYLCAWSVGTGYTQYFGPGTRLTVL.

V is TRBV19 and J is TRBJ1-5; D might be TRBD1 (5 bases). The V gene's germline CDR1 is LNHDA and CDR2 SQIVND (reference sequence). V was trimmed by 5 bases and J by 0 bases, leaving 8 bases between them. There are 14 residues in the CDR3. CDR3 region: CASSGGDSNQPQHF. The CDR3 DNA reads TGTGCCAGTAGTGGAGGGGATAGCAATCAGCCCCAGCATTTT. The variable domain in full, with the rest retrieved from reference TRBV19 and TRBJ1-5, is DGGITQSPKYLFRKEGQNVTLSCEQNLNHDAMYWYRQDPGQGLRLIYYSQIVNDFQKGDIAEGYSVSREKKESFPLTVTSAQKNPTAFYLCASSGGDSNQPQHFGDGTRLSIL.

The CDR3 region is CASSQQNSPLHF. CDR3 nucleotides: TGTGCCAGCAGCCAACAAAATTCACCCCTCCACTTT. The genes are TRBV3-1 (or the pseudogene TRBV3-2) and TRBJ1-6; unclear D gene. Trimming took off 2 bases at V and 7 bases at J, with 3 bases between the two ends. Germline-derived CDR1 and CDR2 are LGHDT and YNNKEL (reference sequence). The CDR3 runs 12 residues.

This clone was detected many times. Other DNA sequences in the sample encode the same CDR3. This sequence joins TRBV5-6 and TRBJ2-1; 9 bases map to TRBD1. The CDR3 extends over 15 amino acids. Germline V gene sequence: CDR1 SGHDT, CDR2 YYEEEE. Trimming at V came to 2 bases and at J to 2 bases, leaving 2 bases not matched to a gene. As DNA, the CDR3 is TGTGCCAGCAGCTTCGGGGACAGGGCCTACAATGAGCAGTTCTTC. The encoded protein is CASSFGDRAYNEQFF.

The chain recombines TRBV5-1 with TRBJ2-5, with 12 bases identical to TRBD2. V lost 0 bases and J lost 0; bases outside the gene matches: 3. From germline, CDR1 is SGHRS and CDR2 YFSETQ. The CDR3 sequence is 17 residues long. In DNA form, the CDR3 reads TGCGCCAGCAGCTTGGGGCTAGCGGGGGGGTACCAAGAGACCCAGTACTTC. This encodes CASSLGLAGGYQETQYF.

This rearrangement joins TRBV6-1 to TRBJ1-5; D not certain. The CDR3 consists of 14 residues. Trimming pared 2 bases from V and 0 bases from J, leaving 5 bases between. Per germline, CDR1 MNHNS and CDR2 SASEGT. The CDR3 DNA sequence: TGTGCCAGCAGTGAACAGGATAGCAATCAGCCCCAGCATTTT. This sequence encodes CASSEQDSNQPQHF.

The chain has TRBV9 and TRBJ2-5, with 11 bases lining up with TRBD2. CDR3 length equals 17 residues. Germline CDR1 is SGDLS and CDR2 is YYNGEE. Losses at the gene ends were 4 bases for V and 1 base for J; bases not matched to a gene: 9. Here the CDR3 reads CASSPRAGTSGQETQYF. CDR3 nucleotide sequence: TGTGCCAGCAGCCCCCGCGCCGGGACTAGCGGCCAAGAGACCCAGTACTTC.

This clone was counted a few times. The genes are TRBV9 and TRBJ1-4; D possibly corresponds to TRBD1 (5 bases). Germline V CDR1 and CDR2: SGDLS, YYNGEE. V was clipped by 0 bases and J by 2 bases, with 14 bases between them. This CDR3 is 17 amino acids long. The CDR3 DNA sequence: TGTGCCAGCAGCGTAGCTCCACTCGGGACTACTAATGAAAAACTGTTTTTT. Amino acid sequence: CASSVAPLGTTNEKLFF.

The chain links TRBV4-2 to TRBJ1-4; 10 nucleotides line up with TRBD1. This CDR3 is 16 amino acids long. Losses at the gene ends were 3 bases for V and 4 bases for J; bases not matched to a gene: 5. Per the germline V gene, CDR1 is LGHNA and CDR2 is YNFKEQ. The CDR3 sequence: CASSHSGQGYNEKLFF. In nucleotides, the CDR3 is TGTGCCAGCAGCCACTCGGGACAGGGGTATAATGAAAAACTGTTTTTT.

The chain employs TRBV27 and TRBJ1-4, with D perhaps matching TRBD1 (5 bases). This CDR3 has 13 residues. From germline, CDR1 is MNHEY and CDR2 SMNVEV (reference sequence). Trimming left V 11 bases short and J 7 bases short, with 17 bases between. The CDR3 protein is CASSPGGIEKLFF. The CDR3 nucleotides are TGTGCCTCCTCCCCTGGGGGGATTGAAAAACTGTTTTTT. The full variable domain, in which reference TRBV27 and TRBJ1-4 provide the parts outside the CDR3, is EAQVTQNPRYLITVTGKKLTVTCSQNMNHEYMSWYRQDPGLGLRQIYYSMNVEVTDKGDVPEGYKVSRKEKRNFPLILESPSPNQTSLYFCASSPGGIEKLFFGSGTQLSVL.